This T cell receptor beta chain was observed in a study of T cell repertoires in cytomegalovirus infection. In the study overall: Public TCR beta signatures indicated both CMV infection and matching HLA type.

As for this clonotype: The antigen is undetermined.

Trimming cost V 4 bases and J 1 base, with 17 bases left between them. The CDR3 is made up of 17 amino acids. CDR1 and CDR2 (germline): ENHRY, SYGVKD. Each CDR3 protein gets one entry after TCRdb re-called the reads with MiXCR. This repertoire shows hundreds of thousands of distinct CDR3 sequences, about 39% found once; its top ten account for around 45%. Whole-study findings and limits: The study identified carriers of CMV plus the relevant HLA from cumulative public TCR beta family frequency.

This TCR derives from a human donor in good health (CMV status not recorded). Some clones in this sample may be carry-over from other donors' samples. V gene TRBV10-3 combines with J gene TRBJ1-5; D is ambiguous. Sequences were derived from cultured PBMCs, sampled from culture after CMV antigen stimulation. This chain's CDR3 is CAISGDFNPGSNQPQHF. DNA of the CDR3: TGTGCCATCAGTGGGGATTTTAACCCTGGGAGCAATCAGCCCCAGCATTTT.